A selection of T cell receptor beta chains follows, all from one sample in a study of Graves' ophthalmopathy and Graves' hyperthyroidism. TCRdb re-analysed the multiplex PCR reads in MiXCR, keeping a single row per CDR3 protein. The sample yields 560,000 or so distinct CDR3 sequences, 39% seen once. The sample taken for sequencing was peripheral blood or thyroid tissue (not recorded which). These receptors all stem from an adult man with Graves' hyperthyroidism. The CDR3 runs from the conserved cysteine through the conserved F or W. D genes are given only for firm matches. Some rows mark clone size as missing; the rest say once, few, many or name a class of expanded clone.

NA | TRBJ1-2 | many | TRBV6-5 | CASPPPGTNYGYTF | TGTGCCAGCCCTCCTCCGGGGACTAACTATGGCTACACCTTC
NA | TRBJ1-1 | few | TRBV12-3/TRBV12-4 | CASSSGGYTEAFF | TGTGCCAGCAGCTCGGGAGGGTATACTGAAGCTTTCTTT
NA | TRBJ1-1 | NA | TRBV7-2 | CASTIDVVNTEAFF | TGTGCCAGCACCATTGACGTAGTGAACACTGAAGCTTTCTTT
NA | TRBJ1-4 | NA | TRBV7-9 | CASSLVAATNEKLLF | TGTGCCAGCAGCTTGGTCGCTGCAACTAATGAAAAACTGCTTTTT
TRBD1 | TRBJ1-1 | many | TRBV20-1 | CSATDREDSTEAFF | TGCAGTGCTACTGACAGGGAAGATAGCACTGAAGCTTTCTTT
NA | TRBJ2-7 | NA | TRBV11-1 | CASSGGTFNEQYF | TGTGCCAGCAGCGGAGGGACTTTCAATGAGCAATACTTC
TRBD2 | TRBJ2-5 | few | TRBV4-1 | CASSQDTGTSGGETQYF | TGTGCCAGCAGCCAAGATACCGGGACTAGCGGGGGGGAGACCCAGTACTTC
NA | TRBJ2-2 | many | TRBV5-6 | CASSPTHTGELFF | TGTGCCAGCAGCCCCACTCACACCGGGGAGCTGTTTTTT
NA | TRBJ2-5 | NA | TRBV7-9 | CASSLEGRGTQYF | TGTGCCAGCAGCTTAGAGGGACGCGGGACCCAGTACTTC
TRBD2 | TRBJ2-2 | NA | TRBV6-6 | CASSLAGGRIGGLFF | TGTGCCAGCAGCCTAGCGGGGGGTCGGATCGGGGGGCTGTTTTTT
TRBD1 | TRBJ1-2 | many | TRBV6-1 | CASSSGTGVGGYTF | TGTGCCAGCAGTTCCGGGACAGGGGTAGGTGGCTACACCTTC
TRBD1 | TRBJ1-1 | many | TRBV29-1 | CSVNRGMNTEAFF | TGCAGCGTAAACAGGGGAATGAACACTGAAGCTTTCTTT
TRBD1 | TRBJ2-7 | many | TRBV7-2 | CASSQGQGSFVQYF | TGTGCCAGCAGCCAGGGACAGGGATCCTTTGTGCAGTACTTC
NA | TRBJ2-3 | few | TRBV2 | CASSGRGTWSPDTQYF | TGTGCCAGCAGCGGGCGCGGGACTTGGAGCCCAGATACGCAGTATTTT
TRBD1 | TRBJ2-3 | NA | TRBV7-9 | CASSPRTGSGTDTQYF | TGTGCCAGCAGCCCTCGGACAGGTTCTGGCACAGATACGCAGTATTTT
NA | TRBJ1-1 | many | TRBV9 | CASSVGVGGNTEAFF | TGTGCCAGCAGCGTAGGGGTCGGGGGTAACACTGAAGCTTTCTTT
TRBD2 | TRBJ2-1 | NA | TRBV7-2 | CASSLTTSGSSYNEQFF | TGTGCCAGCAGCCTAACGACTAGCGGTAGCTCCTACAATGAGCAGTTCTTC
NA | TRBJ1-3 | few | TRBV29-1 | CSVEEYGLWAGNTIYF | TGCAGCGTTGAAGAGTATGGCTTATGGGCCGGAAACACCATATATTTT
TRBD1 | TRBJ1-2 | NA | TRBV2 | CARDDRGRHYGYTF | TGTGCCAGAGACGACAGGGGGCGTCACTATGGCTACACCTTC
NA | TRBJ1-5 | many | TRBV19 | CASSSVQGQIMSFDQPQHF | TGTGCCAGTAGTTCGGTGCAGGGGCAGATCATGTCTTTCGATCAGCCCCAGCATTTT
TRBD1 | TRBJ1-2 | NA | TRBV2 | CASSPPGTGVGYTF | TGTGCCAGCAGTCCACCCGGGACAGGGGTCGGCTACACCTTC
NA | TRBJ1-5 | many | TRBV7-9 | CASTLGRNQPQHF | TGTGCCAGCACCCTAGGTCGCAATCAGCCCCAGCATTTT
NA | TRBJ1-3 | many | TRBV2 | CASRPRAGNTIYF | TGTGCCAGCAGACCCCGGGCTGGAAACACCATATATTTT
NA | TRBJ1-4 | few | TRBV6-5 | CASSYSGRDEKLFF | TGTGCCAGCAGTTACTCGGGACGAGATGAAAAACTGTTTTTT
NA | TRBJ1-3 | NA | TRBV20-1 | CSARDMQGSSGNTIYF | TGCAGTGCTAGAGACATGCAGGGGAGCTCTGGAAACACCATATATTTT
TRBD1 | TRBJ1-6 | once | TRBV4-1 | CASSQGGTGVSPLHF | TGCGCCAGCAGCCAAGGCGGGACAGGGGTTTCACCCCTCCACTTT
NA | TRBJ1-5 | few | TRBV28 | CASSLGVLGDSNQPQHF | TGTGCCAGCAGTTTAGGGGTACTCGGGGACAGCAATCAGCCCCAGCATTTT
NA | TRBJ2-7 | few | TRBV29-1 | CSVDGSYGGEDEQYF | TGCAGCGTTGACGGGAGTTATGGGGGAGAGGATGAGCAGTACTTC
NA | TRBJ1-2 | many | TRBV12-3/TRBV12-4 | CASSLIFGLNYGYTF | TGTGCCAGCAGTTTGATCTTCGGGTTGAACTATGGCTACACCTTC
TRBD1 | TRBJ1-5 | NA | TRBV28 | CASRALRDRDQPQHF | TGTGCCAGCAGGGCACTACGGGACAGGGATCAGCCCCAGCATTTT
NA | TRBJ1-6 | many | TRBV5-1 | CASSLGGTENSPLHF | TGCGCCAGCAGCTTGGGGGGGACGGAGAATTCACCCCTCCACTTT
TRBD1 | TRBJ1-1 | NA | TRBV10-3 | CASSDFRNRGSVMNTEAFF | TGTGCCAGCAGTGATTTCCGCAACAGGGGGAGCGTCATGAACACTGAAGCTTTCTTT
TRBD1 | TRBJ2-7 | few | TRBV10-3 | CASSPPGQPSYEQYF | TGTGCCAGCAGTCCCCCGGGACAGCCGTCCTACGAGCAGTACTTC
NA | TRBJ2-1 | few | TRBV12-3/TRBV12-4 | CASSKVAEQFF | TGTGCCAGCAGCAAAGTCGCGGAGCAGTTCTTC
NA | TRBJ2-7 | many | TRBV7-3 | CASSSGGGHEQYF | TGTGCCAGCAGCTCAGGGGGGGGTCACGAGCAGTACTTC
NA | TRBJ2-2 | many | TRBV7-6 | CASSARGLNTGELFF | TGTGCCAGCTCGGCCAGGGGTTTGAACACCGGGGAGCTGTTTTTT